A selection of T cell receptor beta chains follows, all from one sample in a study of shared clonotypes between healthy human individuals. Generated by immunoSEQ multiplex PCR, the TCRdb table keeps only in-frame clones and is missing some. The repertoire includes 2,500,000 or so clones, just under 95% of them detected once, and about 0.36% sits in the top ten. Sequenced input: naive CD4+ T cells from PBMCs. The receptors were gathered from a man aged 18-30 years in good health. Some clones in this sample may be carry-over from other donors' samples. The CDR3 runs from the conserved cysteine through the conserved F or W. A D gene is named only where the DNA matches it firmly. Clone size is stated in some rows and not others, as once, few, many or a class when expanded.

d_call,clone_size,j_call,v_call,cdr3_nt,cdr3_aa
.,.,TRBJ1-3,TRBV6-6,TGTGCCAGCAGGACCGAAAGCTCTGGAAACACCATATATTTT,CASRTESSGNTIYF
.,.,TRBJ2-3,TRBV7-2,TGTGCCAGCAGCATAAGGTCGGATACGCAGTATTTT,CASSIRSDTQYF
.,.,TRBJ2-5,TRBV2,TGTGCCAGCAACCGGGGACAAGAGACCCAGTACTTC,CASNRGQETQYF
.,.,TRBJ1-5,TRBV2,TGTGCCAGCAGTGAGGAGTTCTTTAGCAATCAGCCCCAGCATTTT,CASSEEFFSNQPQHF
TRBD1,.,TRBJ1-1,TRBV2,TGTGCCAGCAGCCCGGACAGGGAAACAGCTGAAGCTTTCTTT,CASSPDRETAEAFF
.,.,TRBJ1-5,TRBV19,TGTGCCAGTAGTATCCCCTATCGAGGGGGTGGCAATCAGCCCCAGCATTTT,CASSIPYRGGGNQPQHF
.,.,TRBJ2-7,TRBV10-3,TGTGCCATCAGGACACCAGGCCCCTACGAGCAGTACTTC,CAIRTPGPYEQYF
.,.,TRBJ1-2,TRBV30,TGTGCCTGGAAGCAACAGGGTAGCGGCTACACCTTC,CAWKQQGSGYTF
.,.,TRBJ1-1,TRBV7-2,TGTGCCAGCAGCATAGGACGGCCTGTGAACACTGAAGCTTTCTTT,CASSIGRPVNTEAFF
.,.,TRBJ1-1,TRBV7-9,TGTGCCAGCAGTTTACCCAGTTTCACTGAAGCTTTCTTT,CASSLPSFTEAFF
.,.,TRBJ2-2,TRBV19,TGTGCCAGTAGTACAGGGCCGGACGGGGAGCTGTTTTTT,CASSTGPDGELFF
TRBD1,.,TRBJ2-2,TRBV10-1,TGCGCCAGCAGCTCGACAGGGGGTTCCGGGGAGCTGTTTTTT,CASSSTGGSGELFF
.,.,TRBJ2-1,TRBV28,TGTGCCAGCTCCCCTGGGGGAGGGGGCTACAATGAGCAGTTCTTC,CASSPGGGGYNEQFF
.,.,TRBJ2-7,TRBV7-2,TGTGCCAGCAGTCAACAGGGACTCCACGAGCAGTACTTC,CASSQQGLHEQYF
.,.,TRBJ1-4,TRBV10-3,TGTGCCATCAGTGAGAACGCGGGCGAAAAACTGTTTTTT,CAISENAGEKLFF
.,.,TRBJ2-3,TRBV2,TGTGCCAGCAGTGAGGGGCGATGGAATACGCAGTATTTT,CASSEGRWNTQYF
TRBD1,.,TRBJ1-2,TRBV19,TGTGCCAGTAGTTCCACTCGGACAGGGGGCCCTCACTATGGCTACACCTTC,CASSSTRTGGPHYGYTF
.,.,TRBJ1-6,TRBV4-1,TGCGCCAGCAGCCAAAGGGGAGTCGGTCGACGCGGGGGTAATTCACCCCTCCACTTT,CASSQRGVGRRGGNSPLHF
TRBD1,.,TRBJ2-7,TRBV6-1,TGTGCCAGCAGTGCACAAAAGGACAGGGCCTTCTACGAGCAGTACTTC,CASSAQKDRAFYEQYF
TRBD1,.,TRBJ2-7,TRBV7-2,TGTGCCAGCAGCTTACTGCCCTTTGAGGGGGCAAGGGGCGAGCAGTACTTC,CASSLLPFEGARGEQYF
.,.,TRBJ1-3,TRBV6-5,TGTGCCAGCAGTTACGCTCCTCCGTACTCTGGAAACACCATATATTTT,CASSYAPPYSGNTIYF
.,.,TRBJ2-3,TRBV29-1,TGCAGCGTGCCCCCGGGACGCAGCACAGATACGCAGTATTTT,CSVPPGRSTDTQYF
.,once,TRBJ2-1,TRBV4-1,TGCGCCAGCAGCCAAGAGGGGGGAGTACTATACAATGAGCAGTTCTTC,CASSQEGGVLYNEQFF
.,.,TRBJ2-2,TRBV19,TGTGCCAGTTGTACAGGGCCCCTGGGCGGGGAGCTGTTTTTT,CASCTGPLGGELFF
TRBD1,.,TRBJ1-4,TRBV27,TGTGCCAGCAGTTTAAGGGGGCGAATGGTTGAAAAACTGTTTTTT,CASSLRGRMVEKLFF
.,.,TRBJ1-6,TRBV30,TGTGCCTGGGAAAATGTCGGATCACCCCTCCACTTT,CAWENVGSPLHF